This TCR beta chain derives from a study of follicular helper T cells after annual influenza vaccination. Study-level findings and limits: Yearly vaccinations repeatedly recalled conserved clonotypes in ICOS+CD38+ cTfh. Day 7 ICOS+CD38+ clones were most often found later in ICOS-CD38- cTfh cells.

Germline V gives CDR1 WSHSY, CDR2 SAAADI. The CDR3 runs to 11 residues. V was shortened by 4 bases and J by 5 bases, with 5 bases between the two germline ends. Time point given: 2015-2016 season, 7 days after influenza vaccination. Cells are cTfh (non-naive CD4+CXCR5+PD-1+), split by ICOS and CD38 into double-positive or double-negative. A single count supports this clone. No antigen is known for it. Sequencing was performed with immunoSEQ multiplex PCR; in TCRdb, only in-frame clones are kept and a portion is missing. The data show some 10,000 clones, more than 75% seen once. Sequencing used CXCR5+ CD38- circulating T follicular helper cells from blood, obtained 7 days after influenza vaccination. The sample's subset: circulating Tfh, non-naive CD4+CXCR5+PD-1+ (ICOS+CD38+ or ICOS-CD38-). The clonotype comes from an adult who received the influenza vaccine. The genes are TRBV10-2 and TRBJ1-2; no definite D call. Written as DNA, the CDR3 is TGCGCCAGCAGTGGTGGGTATGGCTACACCTTC. It codes for CASSGGYGYTF.